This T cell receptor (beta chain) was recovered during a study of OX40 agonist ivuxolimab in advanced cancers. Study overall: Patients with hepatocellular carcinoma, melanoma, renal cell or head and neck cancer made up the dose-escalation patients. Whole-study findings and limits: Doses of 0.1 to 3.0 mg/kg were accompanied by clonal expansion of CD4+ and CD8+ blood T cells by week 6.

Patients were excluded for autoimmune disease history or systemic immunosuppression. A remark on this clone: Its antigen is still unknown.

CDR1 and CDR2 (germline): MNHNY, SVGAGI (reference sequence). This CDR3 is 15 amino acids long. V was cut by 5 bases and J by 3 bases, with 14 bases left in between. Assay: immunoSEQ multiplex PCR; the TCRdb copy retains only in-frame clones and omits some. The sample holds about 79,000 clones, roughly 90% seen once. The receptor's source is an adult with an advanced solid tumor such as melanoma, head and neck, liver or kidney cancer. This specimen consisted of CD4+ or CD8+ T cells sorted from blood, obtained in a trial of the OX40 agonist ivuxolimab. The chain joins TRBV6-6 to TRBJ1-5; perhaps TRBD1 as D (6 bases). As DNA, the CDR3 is TGTGCCAGCAGTACCTGGACAGATAACAATCAGCCCCAGCATTTT. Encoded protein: CASSTWTDNNQPQHF.